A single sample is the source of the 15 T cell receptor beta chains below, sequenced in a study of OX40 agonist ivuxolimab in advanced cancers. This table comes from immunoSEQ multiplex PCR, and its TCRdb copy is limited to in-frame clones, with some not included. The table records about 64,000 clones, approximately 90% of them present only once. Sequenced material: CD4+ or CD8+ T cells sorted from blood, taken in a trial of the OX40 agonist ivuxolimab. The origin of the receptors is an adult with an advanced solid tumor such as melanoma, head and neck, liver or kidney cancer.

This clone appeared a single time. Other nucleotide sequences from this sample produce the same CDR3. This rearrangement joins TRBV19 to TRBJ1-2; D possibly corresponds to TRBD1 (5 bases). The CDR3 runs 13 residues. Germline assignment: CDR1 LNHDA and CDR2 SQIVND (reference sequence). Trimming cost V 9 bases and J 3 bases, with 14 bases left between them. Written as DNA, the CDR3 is TGTGCCAGCCGACAGAGAGGGTACTATGGCTACACCTTC. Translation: CASRQRGYYGYTF.

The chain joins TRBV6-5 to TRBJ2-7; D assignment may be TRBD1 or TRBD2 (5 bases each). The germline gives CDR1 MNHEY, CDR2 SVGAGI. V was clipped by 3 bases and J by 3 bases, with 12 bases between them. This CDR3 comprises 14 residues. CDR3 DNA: TGTGCCAGCAGTTATGACCGGGACGGCTACGAGCAGTACTTC. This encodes CASSYDRDGYEQYF.

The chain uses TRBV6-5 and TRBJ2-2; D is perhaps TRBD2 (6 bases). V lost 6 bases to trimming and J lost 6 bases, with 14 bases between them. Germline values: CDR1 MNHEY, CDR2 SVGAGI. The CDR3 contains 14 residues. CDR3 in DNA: TGTGCCAGCAGCTTACCGGGGGTGGCCGGGGAGCTGTTTTTT. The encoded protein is CASSLPGVAGELFF.

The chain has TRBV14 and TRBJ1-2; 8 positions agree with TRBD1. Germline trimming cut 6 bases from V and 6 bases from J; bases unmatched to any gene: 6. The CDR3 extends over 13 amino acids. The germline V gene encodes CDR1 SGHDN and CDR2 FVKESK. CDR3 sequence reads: CASSSQGAHGYTF. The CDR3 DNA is TGTGCCAGCAGTTCCCAGGGGGCACATGGCTACACCTTC.

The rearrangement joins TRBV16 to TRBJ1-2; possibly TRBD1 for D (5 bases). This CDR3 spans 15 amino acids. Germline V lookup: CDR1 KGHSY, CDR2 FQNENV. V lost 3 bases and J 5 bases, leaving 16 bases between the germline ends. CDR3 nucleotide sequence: TGTGCCAGCAGCCAGACACCGGGGCTGTTATATGGCTACACCTTC. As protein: CASSQTPGLLYGYTF.

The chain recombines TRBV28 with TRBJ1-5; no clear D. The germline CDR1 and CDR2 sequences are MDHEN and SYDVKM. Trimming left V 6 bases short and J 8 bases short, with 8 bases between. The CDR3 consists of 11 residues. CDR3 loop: CASRSSEPQHF. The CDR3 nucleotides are TGTGCCAGCAGGAGCTCGGAGCCCCAGCATTTT.

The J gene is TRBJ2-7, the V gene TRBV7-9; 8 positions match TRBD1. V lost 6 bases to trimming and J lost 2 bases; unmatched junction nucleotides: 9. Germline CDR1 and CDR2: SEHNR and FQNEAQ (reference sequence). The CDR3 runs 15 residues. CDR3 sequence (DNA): TGTGCCAGCAGTCTTGGACAGGGTAGGACCTACGAGCAGTACTTC. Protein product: CASSLGQGRTYEQYF. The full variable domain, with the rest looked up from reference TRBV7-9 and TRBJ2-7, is DTGVSQNPRHKITKRGQNVTFRCDPISEHNRLYWYRQTLGQGPEFLTYFQNEAQLEKSRLLSDRFSAERPKGSFSTLEIQRTEQGDSAMYLCASSLGQGRTYEQYFGPGTRLTVT.

The CDR3 protein is CASSATGTSGKGELFF. The CDR3 DNA reads as TGTGCCAGCAGTGCTACTGGGACTAGCGGGAAAGGGGAGCTGTTTTTT. The chain couples TRBV6-1 to TRBJ2-2; 13 bases align to TRBD2. V lost 4 bases and J lost 8; bases outside the gene matches: 7. The CDR3 has 16 amino acids. Germline V gives CDR1 MNHNS, CDR2 SASEGT.

CDR3 sequence reads: CASSTLAGVTGEQYF. The CDR3 coding sequence is TGTGCCAGCAGTACCCTAGCGGGAGTAACAGGCGAGCAGTACTTC. V is TRBV27 and J is TRBJ2-7, with 10 bases fitting TRBD2. Germline loops: CDR1 MNHEY, CDR2 SMNVEV (reference sequence). The trim removed 5 bases at V and 6 bases at J, leaving 10 bases unmatched. The CDR3 has 15 residues.

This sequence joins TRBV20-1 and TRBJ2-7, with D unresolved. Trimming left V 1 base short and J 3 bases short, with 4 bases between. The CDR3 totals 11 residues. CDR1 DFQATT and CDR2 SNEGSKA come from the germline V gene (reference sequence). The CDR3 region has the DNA TGCAGTGCTAGAGGAATCTACGAGCAGTACTTC. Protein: CSARGIYEQYF.

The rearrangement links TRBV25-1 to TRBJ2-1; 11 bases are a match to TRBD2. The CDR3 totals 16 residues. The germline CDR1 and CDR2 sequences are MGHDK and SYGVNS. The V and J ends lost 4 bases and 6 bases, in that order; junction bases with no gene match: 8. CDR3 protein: CASSGGTSGAGNEQFF. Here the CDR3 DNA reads TGTGCCAGCAGTGGAGGGACTAGCGGAGCGGGCAATGAGCAGTTCTTC.

DNA for the CDR3: TGTGCCAGCAGCCCTCGGACTAGACGCACAGATACGCAGTATTTT. Its translation is CASSPRTRRTDTQYF. The genes are TRBV6-5 and TRBJ2-3; TRBD2 matches at 7 bases. Germline values: CDR1 MNHEY, CDR2 SVGAGI. V shed 6 bases and J 1 base; nucleotides not matched to a gene: 7. The CDR3 contains 15 residues.

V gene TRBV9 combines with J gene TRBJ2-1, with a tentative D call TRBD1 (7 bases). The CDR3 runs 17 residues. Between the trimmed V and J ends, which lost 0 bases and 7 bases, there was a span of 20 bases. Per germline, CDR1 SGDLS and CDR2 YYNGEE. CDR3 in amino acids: CASSVVGGTASWNEQFF. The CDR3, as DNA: TGTGCCAGCAGCGTAGTTGGGGGGACAGCAAGTTGGAATGAGCAGTTCTTC.

CDR3 loop: CASSRGQLQETQYF. CDR3 bases: TGTGCCAGCAGTAGAGGACAACTCCAAGAGACCCAGTACTTC. The chain has TRBV2 and TRBJ2-5; maybe TRBD1 (5 bases). This CDR3 spans 14 amino acids. The V gene lost 5 bases and the J gene lost 1 base, with 11 bases spanning the gap. The germline V gene has CDR1 SNHLY and CDR2 FYNNEI.

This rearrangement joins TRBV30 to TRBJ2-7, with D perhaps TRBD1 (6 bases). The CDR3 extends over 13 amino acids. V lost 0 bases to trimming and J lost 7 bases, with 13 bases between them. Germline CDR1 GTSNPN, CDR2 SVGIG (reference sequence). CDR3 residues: CAWSVALTGEQYF. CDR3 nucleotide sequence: TGTGCCTGGAGTGTAGCCCTTACAGGGGAGCAGTACTTC. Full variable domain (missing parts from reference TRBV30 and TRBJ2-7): SQTIHQWPATLVQPVGSPLSLECTVEGTSNPNLYWYRQAAGRGLQLLFYSVGIGQISSEVPQNLSASRPQDRQFILSSKKLLLSDSGFYLCAWSVALTGEQYFGPGTRLTVT.